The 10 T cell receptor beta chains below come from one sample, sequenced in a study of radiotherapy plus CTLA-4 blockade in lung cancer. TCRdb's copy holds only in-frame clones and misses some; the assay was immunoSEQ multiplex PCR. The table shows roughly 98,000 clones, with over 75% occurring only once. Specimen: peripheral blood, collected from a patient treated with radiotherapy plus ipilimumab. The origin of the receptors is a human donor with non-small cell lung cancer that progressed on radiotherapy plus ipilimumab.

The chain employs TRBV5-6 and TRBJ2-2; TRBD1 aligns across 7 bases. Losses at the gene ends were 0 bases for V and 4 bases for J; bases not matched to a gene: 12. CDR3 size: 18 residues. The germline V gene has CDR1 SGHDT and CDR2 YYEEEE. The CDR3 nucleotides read TGTGCCAGCAGCTTGGGCCTTAGAGACAGGGTTGCCACCGGGGAGCTGTTTTTT. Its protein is CASSLGLRDRVATGELFF.

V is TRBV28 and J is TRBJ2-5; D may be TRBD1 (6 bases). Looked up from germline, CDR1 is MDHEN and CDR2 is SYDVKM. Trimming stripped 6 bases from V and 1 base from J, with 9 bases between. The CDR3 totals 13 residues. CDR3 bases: TGTGCCAGCAGCAAGGGGGTCCAAGAGACCCAGTACTTC. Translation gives CASSKGVQETQYF.

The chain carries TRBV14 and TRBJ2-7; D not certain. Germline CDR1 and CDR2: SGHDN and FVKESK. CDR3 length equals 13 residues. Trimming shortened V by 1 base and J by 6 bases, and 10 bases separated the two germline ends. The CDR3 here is CASSQGLALEQYF. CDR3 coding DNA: TGTGCCAGCAGCCAAGGCCTGGCTCTCGAGCAGTACTTC.

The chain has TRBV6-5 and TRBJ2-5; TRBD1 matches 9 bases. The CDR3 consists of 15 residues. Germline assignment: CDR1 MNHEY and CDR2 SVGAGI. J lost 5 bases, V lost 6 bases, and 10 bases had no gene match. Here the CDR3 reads CASSVGTGLRETQYF. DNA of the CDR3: TGTGCCAGCAGCGTTGGGACAGGGTTGCGGGAGACCCAGTACTTC.

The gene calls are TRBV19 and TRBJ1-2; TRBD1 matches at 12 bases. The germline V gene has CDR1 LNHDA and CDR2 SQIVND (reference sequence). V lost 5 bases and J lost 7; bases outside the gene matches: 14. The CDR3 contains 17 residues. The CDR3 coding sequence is TGTGCCAGTAGTCCGAGGGACAGGGGGCGCGTCGGTCCTGGCTACACCTTC. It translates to CASSPRDRGRVGPGYTF.

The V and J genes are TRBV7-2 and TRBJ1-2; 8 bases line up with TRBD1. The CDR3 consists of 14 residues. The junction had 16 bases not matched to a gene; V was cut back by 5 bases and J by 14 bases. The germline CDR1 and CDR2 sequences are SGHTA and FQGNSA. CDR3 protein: CASSPTPDRTGWTF. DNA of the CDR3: TGTGCCAGCAGCCCAACACCGGACCGGACAGGGTGGACCTTC.

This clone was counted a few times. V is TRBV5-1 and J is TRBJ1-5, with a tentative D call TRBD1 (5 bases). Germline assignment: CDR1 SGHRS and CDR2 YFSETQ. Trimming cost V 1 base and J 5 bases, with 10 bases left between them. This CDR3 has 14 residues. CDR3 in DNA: TGCGCCAGCAGCTTGCGCGGGGGTGATCAGCCCCAGCATTTT. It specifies CASSLRGGDQPQHF.

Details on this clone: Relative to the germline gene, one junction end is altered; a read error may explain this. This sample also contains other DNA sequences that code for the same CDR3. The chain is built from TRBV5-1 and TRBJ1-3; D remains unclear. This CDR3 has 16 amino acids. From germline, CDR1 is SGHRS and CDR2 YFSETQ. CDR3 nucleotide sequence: TGCGCCAGCAGCTTGGCGGCAGGCAGCTCTGGGAACACCATATATTTT. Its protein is CASSLAAGSSGNTIYF. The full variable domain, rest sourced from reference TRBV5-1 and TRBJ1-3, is KAGVTQTPRYLIKTRGQQVTLSCSPISGHRSVSWYQQTPGQGLQFLFEYFSETQRNKGNFPGRFSGRQFSNSRSEMNVSTLELGDSALYLCASSLAAGSSGNTIYFGEGSWLTVV.

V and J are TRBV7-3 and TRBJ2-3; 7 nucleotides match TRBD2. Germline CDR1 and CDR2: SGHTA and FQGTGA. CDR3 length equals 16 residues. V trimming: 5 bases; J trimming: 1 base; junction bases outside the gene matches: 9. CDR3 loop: CASSPYPSGGTDTQYF. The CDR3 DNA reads TGTGCCAGCAGCCCCTACCCTAGCGGAGGCACAGATACGCAGTATTTT.

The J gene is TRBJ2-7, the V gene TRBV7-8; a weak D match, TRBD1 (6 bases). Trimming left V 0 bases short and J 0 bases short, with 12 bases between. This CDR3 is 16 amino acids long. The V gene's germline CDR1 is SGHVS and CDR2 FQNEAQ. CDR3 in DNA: TGTGCCAGCAGCTTAGCCCTGGACAGTCGCTCCTACGAGCAGTACTTC. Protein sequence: CASSLALDSRSYEQYF.